This TCR beta chain is from a study of blood T cell repertoires in COVID-19. Overall study: Donors in the United States, Italy and Spain gave samples during acute or convalescent COVID-19. Sample material is recorded as cDNA or gDNA derived from T cells, B-cell-depleted T cells, or PBMCs.

CDR1 and CDR2 from the germline V gene are LGHNA and YNFKEQ. V gave up 3 bases and J gave up 5 bases; unmatched junction bases: 12. The CDR3 runs 16 residues. Methods used by the authors: Using reference gene primer amplification, nucleated cell counts were estimated. Method: immunoSEQ multiplex PCR; TCRdb's copy keeps in-frame clones and lacks some. V and J calls plus clone size are reproduced from that table; the DNA served to infer D and trimming. This sample yields about 80,000 clones, of which approximately 82% are seen a single time; 20% to 25% belongs to the top ten. This chain connects TRBV4-2 to TRBJ2-7, with TRBD2 matching 8 bases. The receptor was isolated from a human donor in a cohort sampled during active COVID-19. The sequenced material came from peripheral blood. As DNA, the CDR3 is TGTGCCAGCAGCCAGGCGGGTCAGCGGGGGAGGGACGAGCAGTACTTC. Translated, it gives CASSQAGQRGRDEQYF.